The clone carrying this T cell receptor (beta chain) appeared a few times. Its target is not known. The sequencing template was cDNA reverse transcribed from extracted RNA. The assay was immunoSEQ multiplex PCR, and TCRdb's table has in-frame clones only and misses some. The sample records roughly 150,000 clones, less than 65% being singletons. The data belong to a study of CD8+ T cells in alopecia areata. About the study: Administration of oral tofacitinib to treated patients was at 5 to 10 mg twice daily.

Researchers gathered lesional scalp punch biopsies and peripheral blood from patients with alopecia areata. Overall study findings and caveats: Higher clonality was seen in lesional scalp than in normal scalp, especially in alopecia totalis/universalis.

Trimming cost V 6 bases and J 9 bases; bases outside gene matches: 17. The germline V gene has CDR1 SQVTM and CDR2 ANQGSEA. There are 16 residues in the CDR3. Sequenced here: CD8+ T cells sorted from blood, sampled at week 0. The origin of this receptor is a human donor with alopecia areata. This chain links TRBV29-1 with TRBJ2-1; 10 bases are a match to TRBD1. Here the CDR3 DNA reads TGCAGCGTCGATTTAGGCGACAGGGGGCTCGTCGGTGAGCAGTTCTTC. Amino acid sequence: CSVDLGDRGLVGEQFF.